This T cell receptor (beta chain) comes out of a study of glioma-infiltrating T cells after dendritic cell vaccination. The table came from immunoSEQ multiplex PCR; TCRdb's copy has only in-frame clones and leaves some out. The sample includes about 90,000 clones, over 75% of them seen just once. CDR3 length equals 15 residues. Germline trimming cut 1 base from V and 1 base from J; bases unmatched to any gene: 3. The germline gives CDR1 SGHTA, CDR2 FQGNSA. This TCR was recovered from a human donor with glioblastoma. The V and J genes are TRBV7-2 and TRBJ2-7; 8 bases fit TRBD2. The sequences come from blood, collected before dendritic cell vaccination. CDR3 nucleotide sequence: TGTGCCAGCAGCTTAGGCGGGAGGCAATCCTACGAGCAGTACTTC. Encoded protein: CASSLGGRQSYEQYF.